This T cell receptor (beta chain) appears in the sequencing data of a study of T cell responses to AZD1222 COVID-19 vaccine. Germline loops: CDR1 GTSNPN, CDR2 SVGIG (reference sequence). V shed 3 bases and J shed 10 bases, with 24 bases lying between them. The CDR3 spans 15 residues. This clone was detected once. Its antigen is unknown. TCRdb keeps only in-frame clones here, not all; method: immunoSEQ multiplex PCR. The table has tens of thousands of clones, approximately 84% seen once. Study-level results: Vaccine-associated CD4 TCRs spanned spike, dominant at 160-218 and 743-854. Targets within unmutated variant regions were reportedly found for nearly half of spike-specific TCRs.

The sequencing here drew on peripheral blood, taken on day 0 of AZD1222 vaccination. This clonotype was sampled from an adult in good health. The chain uses TRBV30 and TRBJ1-1, with D tentatively TRBD1 (5 bases). CDR3 sequence (DNA): TGTGCCTGGAGCCGCTACTCAGGGCGTAGCCCCGGAGCTTTCTTT. Translation: CAWSRYSGRSPGAFF.